The text below deals with one T cell receptor beta chain. Being one base from a much bigger clone, this may be a read error. This sample was taken from a study of regulatory T cells in long-lasting Graves disease. Study overall: For a period under 3 months, newly diagnosed Graves' patients had taken antithyroid drugs.

TCR beta libraries were built with iRepertoire HTBI primers and Arm-PCR of CDR3 regions. From the multiplex PCR reads, TCRdb called clonotypes with MiXCR, one entry per CDR3 protein. This table holds 400,000 to 500,000 distinct CDR3 sequences, around 13% found once. CDR3 length: 15 residues. Germline V gives CDR1 SGHRS, CDR2 YFSETQ. V lost 4 bases and J lost 0, with 12 bases in between. This sample's time point: newly diagnosed GD, antithyroid drugs for less than 3 months. After RNA was extracted from PBMCs, the TCR library was made from it. These records were also assigned to another study, of T cells in Graves' hyperthyroidism and ophthalmopathy. According to that study: Uncontrolled infection, other autoimmune disease, pregnancy or lactation disqualified patients from enrolment. Primed by the HTBI set, a first-round RT-PCR was run on the TCR CDR3. Also found in blood were most expanded thyroid clonotypes above 0.001.

The clonotype originates from a woman aged 50 to 60 with Graves disease. This chain uses TRBV5-1 with TRBJ2-3; D is uncertain. The sequencing here drew on peripheral blood mononuclear cells (PBMCs), taken at new diagnosis, from a patient treated with antithyroid drugs. CDR3 residues: CASSVATTSTDTQYF. CDR3 coding DNA: TGCGCCAGCAGCGTGGCCACGACTAGCACAGATACGCAGTATTTT.